Shown below are 28 T cell receptor beta chains from a single sample sequenced in a study of cytomegalovirus exposure and HLA in healthy donors. PCR primers comprised 60 Vbeta and 13 Jbeta primers. The method was immunoSEQ multiplex PCR; TCRdb's version includes in-frame clones alone and lacks a portion of them. The repertoire consists of about 190,000 clones, with about 81% occurring once and the leading ten covering around 2%. Source material: PBMCs. These receptors all stem from a woman between 18 and 30 years old in good health and CMV-seropositive.

The chain is built from TRBV2 and TRBJ1-3; 7 bases align to TRBD1. There are 15 residues in the CDR3. With 6 bases clipped from V and 2 bases from J, the junction kept 7 bases outside the gene matches. Germline CDR1 and CDR2: SNHLY and FYNNEI. The CDR3 loop reads CASRKDRVAGNTIYF. The CDR3 DNA reads as TGTGCCAGCAGAAAAGACAGGGTAGCTGGAAACACCATATATTTT. The full variable domain, its missing parts supplied by reference TRBV2 and TRBJ1-3, is EPEVTQTPSHQVTQMGQEVILRCVPISNHLYFYWYRQILGQKVEFLVSFYNNEISEKSEIFDDQFSVERPDGSNFTLKIRSTKLEDSAMYFCASRKDRVAGNTIYFGEGSWLTVV.

V is TRBV5-4 and J is TRBJ1-2; 10 nucleotides line up with TRBD1. With V trimmed by 4 bases and J by 6 bases, 3 bases remained unmatched. The CDR3 is 13 amino acids. CDR1 and CDR2 (germline): SGHNT, YYREEE (reference sequence). The CDR3: CASSPDRGNGYTF. The CDR3, as DNA: TGTGCCAGCAGCCCGGACAGGGGGAATGGCTACACCTTC. Full variable domain (missing parts from reference TRBV5-4 and TRBJ1-2): ETGVTQSPTHLIKTRGQQVTLRCSSQSGHNTVSWYQQALGQGPQFIFQYYREEENGRGNFPPRFSGLQFPNYSSELNVNALELDDSALYLCASSPDRGNGYTFGSGTRLTVV.

The V and J genes are TRBV6-6 and TRBJ1-1; D remains unclear. V dropped 6 bases and J dropped 1 base, with 9 bases sitting between them. From germline, CDR1 is MNHNY and CDR2 SVGAGI (reference sequence). The length of the CDR3 is 13 residues. The CDR3: CASSRTENTEAFF. DNA of the CDR3: TGTGCCAGCAGCCGAACAGAGAACACTGAAGCTTTCTTT.

The J gene is TRBJ1-6, the V gene TRBV11-2; possible D gene TRBD1, 5 bases. This CDR3 has 14 residues. From germline, CDR1 is SGHAT and CDR2 FQNNGV. Trimming shortened V by 1 base and J by 8 bases, and 9 bases separated the two germline ends. CDR3 residues: CASSLGPGDSPLHF. CDR3 bases: TGTGCCAGCAGCTTAGGGCCGGGGGATTCACCCCTCCACTTT.

The V call is TRBV5-1, the J call TRBJ2-3, with TRBD2 as a possible D gene (7 bases). Trimming stripped 9 bases from V and 0 bases from J, with 14 bases between. Germline CDR1 and CDR2: SGHRS and YFSETQ. This CDR3 region has 14 residues. DNA for the CDR3: TGCGCCACCACGGGGGGCCCCAGCACAGATACGCAGTATTTT. Protein sequence: CATTGGPSTDTQYF.

The chain is built from TRBV19 and TRBJ1-6; 7 bases are a match to TRBD1. The CDR3 is 14 residues long. With V trimmed by 6 bases and J by 6 bases, 5 bases remained unmatched. Germline V lookup: CDR1 LNHDA, CDR2 SQIVND (reference sequence). The CDR3 DNA is TGTGCCAGTAGATTTACAGGGGTTAATTCACCCCTCCACTTT. The encoded protein is CASRFTGVNSPLHF.

Remarks on this clone: At one end, the junction sequence differs from germline, possibly due to a read error. V usage is TRBV7-9 and J usage is TRBJ2-2, with D perhaps matching TRBD2 (6 bases). Germline V gene lookup returns CDR1 SEHNR and CDR2 FQNEAQ (reference sequence). The CDR3 totals 15 residues. The CDR3 coding sequence is TGTTCCAGCAGCTTGGGGGGAGCTAGAACCGGGGAGCTGTTTTTT. This encodes CSSSLGGARTGELFF.

The chain recombines TRBV10-2 with TRBJ1-2, with 9 bases aligning to TRBD1. The CDR3 contains 15 residues. V lost 6 bases, J lost 4 bases, and 9 bases stayed unmatched. Germline values: CDR1 WSHSY, CDR2 SAAADI. CDR3 sequence reads: CASRSAGTGLYGYTF. CDR3 bases: TGCGCCAGCAGAAGCGCCGGGACAGGGCTCTATGGCTACACCTTC.

The chain recombines TRBV25-1 with TRBJ1-1; 7 bases line up with TRBD1. The CDR3 sequence is 15 residues long. With V trimmed by 4 bases and J by 2 bases, 7 bases remained unmatched. Germline CDR1 MGHDK, CDR2 SYGVNS. Here the CDR3 reads CASSGTGSPNTEAFF. DNA for the CDR3: TGTGCCAGCAGTGGGACAGGTAGTCCAAACACTGAAGCTTTCTTT.

This rearrangement joins TRBV6-1 to TRBJ2-7; 9 nucleotides line up with TRBD1. This CDR3 comprises 14 residues. Losses at the gene ends were 3 bases for V and 6 bases for J; bases not matched to a gene: 6. Germline V gene data show CDR1 as MNHNS and CDR2 as SASEGT. The CDR3 DNA sequence: TGTGCCAGCAGTGATGTTGGACAGGGGACCGAGCAGTACTTC. Translating gives CASSDVGQGTEQYF.

This sequence joins TRBV6-5 and TRBJ2-2; D is perhaps TRBD2 (5 bases). From germline, CDR1 is MNHEY and CDR2 SVGAGI. CDR3 length: 15 amino acids. V was cut by 2 bases and J by 5 bases, with 12 bases left in between. The CDR3 DNA is TGTGCCAGCAGTTACATCCAAGGCGGGACCGGGGAGCTGTTTTTT. It codes for CASSYIQGGTGELFF.

This chain joins TRBV7-9 and TRBJ2-1; possibly TRBD2 for D (6 bases). Germline-derived CDR1 and CDR2 are SEHNR and FQNEAQ (reference sequence). V shed 1 base and J shed 6 bases, with 13 bases lying between them. The CDR3 has 15 amino acids. The CDR3 is CASSLGARTINEQFF. CDR3 nucleotides: TGTGCCAGCAGCTTAGGTGCGAGGACTATCAATGAGCAGTTCTTC.

This chain links TRBV7-9 with TRBJ2-1; 8 nucleotides line up with TRBD2. With 5 bases clipped from V and 4 bases from J, the junction kept 16 bases outside the gene matches. CDR1 and CDR2 from the germline V gene are SEHNR and FQNEAQ (reference sequence). The CDR3 is 18 residues long. The CDR3 nucleotides are TGTGCCAGCAGCCCCCCTACTAGCGGCGGGGCAGGGTACAATGAGCAGTTCTTC. Amino acid sequence: CASSPPTSGGAGYNEQFF.

The chain is built from TRBV25-1 and TRBJ1-1; 7 positions agree with TRBD1. From germline, CDR1 is MGHDK and CDR2 SYGVNS. V shed 2 bases, J shed 10 bases, and the junction held 1 base outside the gene matches. This CDR3 has 11 residues. The CDR3 protein is CASSEQGVAFF. CDR3 in DNA: TGTGCCAGCAGTGAACAGGGGGTAGCTTTCTTT.

This clone was counted only a few times. One end of the junction does not line up with germline, which may come from a read error. The chain couples TRBV7-9 to TRBJ2-5, with 8 bases identical to TRBD2. Per the germline V gene, CDR1 is SEHNR and CDR2 is FQNEAQ (reference sequence). The CDR3 consists of 15 residues. The CDR3 sequence: CASSPEGLEEHGRHF. CDR3 nucleotide sequence: TGTGCCAGCAGCCCAGAGGGACTAGAGGAACACGGACGACACTTC.

The gene calls are TRBV4-1 and TRBJ2-7; possible D gene TRBD2, 5 bases. Germline CDR1 reads MGHRA; CDR2 reads YSYEKL. The V and J ends lost 3 bases and 3 bases respectively, with 12 bases between them. The CDR3 totals 14 residues. The DNA for the CDR3 is TGCGCCAGCAGCCATGCCGGGAACCGCTACGAGCAGTACTTC. It codes for CASSHAGNRYEQYF.

The chain employs TRBV18 and TRBJ2-3, with TRBD2 identical over 14 bases. The V gene's germline CDR1 is KGHSH and CDR2 LQKENI. V was pared by 2 bases and J by 8 bases, with 6 bases of the junction left unmatched. This CDR3 region has 16 residues. Here the CDR3 reads CASSPMGLAGEGTQYF. CDR3 nucleotide sequence: TGTGCCAGCTCACCAATGGGACTAGCGGGGGAAGGTACGCAGTATTTT.

The chain employs TRBV19 and TRBJ2-1; 12 nucleotides align to TRBD2. The CDR3 is 16 residues long. Looked up from germline, CDR1 is LNHDA and CDR2 is SQIVND (reference sequence). Losses at the gene ends were 3 bases for V and 9 bases for J; bases not matched to a gene: 9. CDR3 sequence: CASSILAGGPTGEQFF. The CDR3 coding sequence is TGTGCCAGTAGTATCCTAGCGGGGGGGCCGACCGGTGAGCAGTTCTTC. Variable domain in full (rest from reference TRBV19 and TRBJ2-1): DGGITQSPKYLFRKEGQNVTLSCEQNLNHDAMYWYRQDPGQGLRLIYYSQIVNDFQKGDIAEGYSVSREKKESFPLTVTSAQKNPTAFYLCASSILAGGPTGEQFFGPGTRLTVL.

The chain employs TRBV7-8 and TRBJ2-1, with D perhaps matching TRBD2 (5 bases). V lost 1 base, J lost 5 bases, and 9 bases lay in between. The CDR3 runs to 14 residues. Per the germline V gene, CDR1 is SGHVS and CDR2 is FQNEAQ. CDR3 DNA sequence: TGTGCCAGCAGCTTAGGGAGGAGCCACAATGAGCAGTTCTTC. This sequence encodes CASSLGRSHNEQFF.

The chain joins TRBV11-3 to TRBJ1-1, with D possibly matching TRBD1 (5 bases). Trimming removed 3 bases at V and 2 bases at J, with 10 bases between. The CDR3 extends over 14 amino acids. Germline values: CDR1 SGHNT, CDR2 YENEEA. The CDR3 DNA reads TGTGCCAGCAGCTTGGGGGGGGGAAACACTGAAGCTTTCTTT. It specifies CASSLGGGNTEAFF.

This rearrangement joins TRBV5-1 to TRBJ2-3, with 8 bases identical to TRBD1. Losses at the gene ends were 0 bases for V and 4 bases for J; bases not matched to a gene: 1. Germline assignment: CDR1 SGHRS and CDR2 YFSETQ. This CDR3 is built from 14 residues. The CDR3 spells CASSLDRGADTQYF. DNA for the CDR3: TGCGCCAGCAGCTTGGACAGGGGGGCAGATACGCAGTATTTT. Based on the CDR3 plus reference TRBV5-1 and TRBJ2-3, the full variable domain is KAGVTQTPRYLIKTRGQQVTLSCSPISGHRSVSWYQQTPGQGLQFLFEYFSETQRNKGNFPGRFSGRQFSNSRSEMNVSTLELGDSALYLCASSLDRGADTQYFGPGTRLTVL.

As for this clone: An end of the junction differs from the germline gene, which may be a read error. V and J are TRBV5-1 and TRBJ1-3; 7 nucleotides agree with TRBD1. The CDR3 spans 15 residues. The germline V gene has CDR1 SGHRS and CDR2 YFSETQ. CDR3 region: CASSLDQGVGSTIYF. For the CDR3, the DNA is TGCGCCAGCAGCTTGGACCAGGGGGTCGGAAGCACCATATATTTT. The full variable domain, rest sourced from reference TRBV5-1 and TRBJ1-3, is KAGVTQTPRYLIKTRGQQVTLSCSPISGHRSVSWYQQTPGQGLQFLFEYFSETQRNKGNFPGRFSGRQFSNSRSEMNVSTLELGDSALYLCASSLDQGVGSTIYFGEGSWLTVV.

The chain uses TRBV5-5 and TRBJ1-1; the match to TRBD1 covers 9 bases. With 7 bases clipped from V and 5 bases from J, the junction kept 18 bases outside the gene matches. Germline CDR1 reads SGHKS; CDR2 reads YYEKEE (reference sequence). This CDR3 is built from 17 residues. CDR3 sequence: CASVHGAWTGAGTEAFF. The CDR3 nucleotides read TGTGCCAGCGTTCACGGCGCTTGGACAGGGGCGGGGACTGAAGCTTTCTTT.

The J gene is TRBJ1-1, the V gene TRBV18; 8 bases match TRBD1. The germline V gene encodes CDR1 KGHSH and CDR2 LQKENI. With 5 bases clipped from V and 5 bases from J, the junction kept 7 bases outside the gene matches. This CDR3 spans 14 amino acids. The CDR3 sequence: CASSADRGQTEAFF. The CDR3 region has the DNA TGTGCCAGCTCAGCAGACAGGGGTCAAACTGAAGCTTTCTTT.

This clone has only one observation. The rearrangement links TRBV6-7 to TRBJ2-3; TRBD2 might be the D (6 bases). TRBV6-7 is given ORF status, its function remaining uncertain. The CDR3 covers 12 residues. V lost 11 bases and J 4 bases, leaving 13 bases between the germline ends. The CDR3 sequence is CASRGMADTQYF. In DNA, the CDR3 is TGTGCCTCGCGGGGTATGGCAGATACGCAGTATTTT.

The chain has TRBV10-2 and TRBJ2-5, with TRBD2 matching 7 bases. CDR3 length: 16 amino acids. V lost 3 bases and J lost 1; bases outside the gene matches: 8. CDR1 and CDR2 (germline): WSHSY, SAAADI. The CDR3 coding sequence is TGCGCCAGCAGTGAAGCGGGGAAGGGATCCCAAGAGACCCAGTACTTC. Translated, it gives CASSEAGKGSQETQYF.

The gene calls are TRBV14 and TRBJ1-4, with 7 nucleotides matching TRBD1. Unmatched junction bases numbered 5, after V lost 2 bases and J lost 8 bases. The CDR3 is 14 residues long. Germline V lookup: CDR1 SGHDN, CDR2 FVKESK. This CDR3 reads CASSQNRGGEKLFF. In DNA form, the CDR3 reads TGTGCCAGCAGCCAAAACAGGGGTGGGGAAAAACTGTTTTTT.

This clone came up a few times. The J gene is TRBJ1-5, the V gene TRBV28; D is uncertain. Trimming cost V 1 base and J 2 bases, with 3 bases left between them. CDR1 and CDR2 (germline): MDHEN, SYDVKM. The length of the CDR3 is 13 residues. The CDR3 is CASSLLGNQPQHF. For the CDR3, the DNA is TGTGCCAGCAGTTTATTAGGCAATCAGCCCCAGCATTTT.